These 6 T cell receptor beta chains were sequenced from one sample in a study of T cell responses to AZD1222 COVID-19 vaccine. Clones were read by immunoSEQ multiplex PCR, and TCRdb kept only the in-frame ones, dropping some. The sample contains around 190,000 clones, 85% to 95% of which appear only once. This sample comprised peripheral blood, obtained 28 days after the second AZD1222 dose. These receptor sequences come from an adult who received the AZD1222 COVID-19 vaccine.

The rearrangement links TRBV7-6 to TRBJ1-2; D not certain. CDR1 is SGHVS and CDR2 is FNYEAQ in the germline V gene. The V and J ends lost 1 base and 2 bases respectively, with 5 bases between them. The CDR3 spans 13 residues. The CDR3 protein is CASSLGTNYGYTF. In DNA, the CDR3 is TGTGCCAGCAGCTTAGGCACAAACTATGGCTACACCTTC. Full variable domain (rest looked up from reference TRBV7-6 and TRBJ1-2): GAGVSQSPRYKVTKRGQDVALRCDPISGHVSLYWYRQALGQGPEFLTYFNYEAQQDKSGLPNDRFSAERPEGSISTLTIQRTEQRDSAMYRCASSLGTNYGYTFGSGTRLTVV.

The V and J genes are TRBV27 and TRBJ1-5; D gene ambiguous. V gave up 1 base and J gave up 16 bases, with 17 bases separating them. From germline, CDR1 is MNHEY and CDR2 SMNVEV (reference sequence). CDR3 size: 13 residues. CDR3 nucleotides: TGTGCCAGCAGTTTATATCCGGGCCAAGGAGAACATTTT. Amino acid sequence: CASSLYPGQGEHF.

This chain uses TRBV27 with TRBJ2-7; tentatively, D is TRBD1 (5 bases). The CDR3 totals 15 residues. CDR1 is MNHEY, CDR2 SMNVEV, per germline (reference sequence). V was trimmed by 6 bases and J by 5 bases, leaving 20 bases between them. Here the CDR3 reads CASRLTPQGFDEQYF. The CDR3, as DNA: TGTGCCAGCAGACTAACTCCTCAGGGATTTGACGAGCAGTACTTC.

The table lists this clone with a few counts. This chain uses TRBV15 with TRBJ1-1, with D hard to call. Trimming took off 4 bases at V and 2 bases at J, with 11 bases between the two ends. This CDR3 is 14 amino acids long. CDR1 and CDR2 (germline): LNHNV, YYDKDF (reference sequence). The chain's CDR3 is CATSNRRANTEAFF. In DNA form, the CDR3 reads TGTGCCACCAGCAACAGACGGGCTAACACTGAAGCTTTCTTT.

The J gene is TRBJ2-1, the V gene TRBV9; D is possibly TRBD2 (6 bases). CDR3 size: 14 residues. V gave up 3 bases and J gave up 0 bases, with 7 bases separating them. Germline CDR1 reads SGDLS; CDR2 reads YYNGEE. In nucleotides, the CDR3 is TGTGCCAGCAGCGCGACTAGCTCCTACAATGAGCAGTTCTTC. This codes for CASSATSSYNEQFF.

The chain has TRBV5-1 and TRBJ2-3; 11 bases map to TRBD2. The CDR3 consists of 15 residues. V was pared by 5 bases and J by 1 base, with 3 bases of the junction left unmatched. The germline gives CDR1 SGHRS, CDR2 YFSETQ. DNA of the CDR3: TGCGCCAGCAGACCGGGACTAGCGGGCACAGATACGCAGTATTTT. Its protein product is CASRPGLAGTDTQYF.